A few counts support the clone carrying this T cell receptor beta chain. Its antigen is not identified. The junction had 5 bases not matched to a gene; V was cut back by 6 bases and J by 1 base. In germline, CDR1 is SNHLY, CDR2 FYNNEI. The CDR3 has 14 amino acids. These data originate in a study of shared clonotypes between healthy human individuals. Study information: Every donor yielded three CD4 naive, three CD4 memory, two CD8 naive and one CD8 memory plate. Study observations and caveats: Relative to memory subsets, naive subsets generally showed larger estimated richness.

The deep-level immunoSEQ assay was used. Sorted-subset replicate PCRs used 150 to 200 ng DNA, about 30,000 T cell genomes. Profiling relied on immunoSEQ multiplex PCR, and the TCRdb table lists in-frame clones only, not all of them. In the table there are 2 million to 3 million clones, more than 90% of which are singletons. This TCR derives from a man aged 18 to 30 in good health. The sequencing input was naive CD4+ T cells sorted from blood. As for subset: CD45RA+ positively selected. V usage is TRBV2 and J usage is TRBJ1-1, with 7 bases lining up with TRBD1. Written as DNA, the CDR3 is TGTGCCAGCAGCTTGGGACAGCGGAACACTGAAGCTTTCTTT. Protein product: CASSLGQRNTEAFF.